This T cell receptor (beta chain) was obtained from a study of blood T cell repertoires in COVID-19. CDR3 length: 15 amino acids. V shed 6 bases and J 6 bases; nucleotides not matched to a gene: 9. CDR1 is MNHEY and CDR2 is SVGAGI in the germline V gene. Profiled with immunoSEQ multiplex PCR; TCRdb holds only in-frame clones, not every one. This sample has about 130,000 clones, with around nine tenths found just once. V is TRBV6-5 and J is TRBJ2-7; TRBD1 matches at 12 bases. The specimen sequenced was peripheral blood. This TCR derives from a woman between 70 and 85 years old with COVID-19, enrolled during active disease. The CDR3 reads CASRMTGTGGIEQYF. CDR3 bases: TGTGCCAGCAGGATGACCGGGACAGGGGGCATCGAGCAGTACTTC.